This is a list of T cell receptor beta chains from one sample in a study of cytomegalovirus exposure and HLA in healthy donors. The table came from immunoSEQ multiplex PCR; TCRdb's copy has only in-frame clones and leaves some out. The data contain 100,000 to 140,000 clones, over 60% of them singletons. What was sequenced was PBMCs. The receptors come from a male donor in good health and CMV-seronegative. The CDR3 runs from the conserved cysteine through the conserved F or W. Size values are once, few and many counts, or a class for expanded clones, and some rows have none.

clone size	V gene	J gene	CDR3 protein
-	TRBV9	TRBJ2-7	CASSPGLTYEQYF
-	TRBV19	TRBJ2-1	CASSFGALADYYNEQFF
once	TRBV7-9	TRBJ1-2	CASSRQGPNGYTF
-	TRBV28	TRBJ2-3	CASSLSAGGRDTQYF
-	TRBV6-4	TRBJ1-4	CASSENRASEKLFF
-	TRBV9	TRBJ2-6	CASSARGRTAGANVLTF
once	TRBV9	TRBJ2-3	CASSVGQGARDTQYF
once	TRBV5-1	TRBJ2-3	CASSPRDNTDTQYF
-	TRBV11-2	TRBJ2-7	CASSQAFRPYEQYF
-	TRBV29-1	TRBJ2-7	CSVDKGGHEQYF
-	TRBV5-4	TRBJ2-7	CASSPDLADSYEQYF
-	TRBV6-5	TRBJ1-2	CASRPSGQNNYGYTF
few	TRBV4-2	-	CASSLRTGTYEQYF
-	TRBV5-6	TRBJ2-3	CASSFGQGADTQYF
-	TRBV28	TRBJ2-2	CATEAGGDNTGELFF
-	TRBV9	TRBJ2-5	CASSGGGRPVGSETQYF
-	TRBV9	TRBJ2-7	CASSVGPGQGFREQYF
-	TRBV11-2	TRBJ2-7	CASSPRTGGGPSYEQYF
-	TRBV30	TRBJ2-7	CAWSPRLAVSYEQYF
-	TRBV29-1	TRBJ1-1	CSVTGTLNTEAFF
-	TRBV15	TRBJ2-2	CATSSVIGELFF
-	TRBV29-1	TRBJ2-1	CSVERPGREGAEQFF
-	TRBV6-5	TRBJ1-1	CASSLAMTGYAEAFF
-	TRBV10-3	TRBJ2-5	CATLGGGLQETQYF
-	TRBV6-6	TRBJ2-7	CATTPTGGQGQYF
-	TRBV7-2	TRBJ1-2	CASSPPPDIAYTF
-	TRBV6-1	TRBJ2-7	CASSETSPEILGQYF